This T cell receptor beta chain was sequenced in a study of blood T cell repertoires in COVID-19. Study as a whole: Specimens from acute and convalescent COVID-19 originated in the United States, Italy and Spain. Sources were T cells, B-cell-depleted T cells, or PBMCs; the material itself was cDNA or gDNA.

The trim removed 3 bases at V and 4 bases at J, leaving 7 bases unmatched. The germline V gene encodes CDR1 LGHDT and CDR2 YNNKEL (reference sequence). CDR3 size: 15 residues. In the original processing: How many nucleated cells were present was estimated from reference gene primer amplification. TCRdb's copy holds only in-frame clones and misses some; the assay was immunoSEQ multiplex PCR. For V, J and clone size, that table is used; D and trimming come from the DNA. The sample records 150,000 or so clones, about 79% being singletons. Sequencing was carried out using peripheral blood. V and J are TRBV3-1 (or the pseudogene TRBV3-2) and TRBJ1-2, with 8 bases lining up with TRBD1. This clonotype originated in a woman aged 55-69 years with acute or convalescent COVID-19. The CDR3 protein is CASSHPGQGRYGYTF. CDR3 sequence (DNA): TGTGCCAGCAGCCACCCCGGACAGGGCCGCTATGGCTACACCTTC.